A single T cell receptor beta chain is shown here with its context. Participant ages covered roughly 18 to 89 years across some 25 US areas. Which cohort a participant joined came from the clinical history participants gave. The data were taken from a study of blood T cell repertoires in COVID-19. As for the study in general: T cells, B-cell-depleted T cells, or PBMCs supplied cDNA or gDNA.

TCRdb keeps only in-frame clones here, not all; method: immunoSEQ multiplex PCR. Of 230,000 or so clones listed, approximately 84% are singletons. The V gene lost 2 bases and the J gene lost 11 bases, with 15 bases spanning the gap. The CDR3 extends over 13 amino acids. This sequence was found in a man over 45 who had recovered from COVID-19. The source material was PBMCs or T cells enriched from blood (not recorded which). This chain links TRBV12-3 or TRBV12-4 with TRBJ1-1; no firm D call. The DNA for the CDR3 is TGTGCCAGCAGTTTACAGATGGTCGGGTGGGCTTTCTTT. As protein: CASSLQMVGWAFF.